Following are 18 T cell receptor beta chains from one sample sequenced in a study of T cells after yellow fever vaccination. TCRdb reprocessed the 5' RACE reads with MiXCR, giving one entry per CDR3 protein. This table holds a few hundred thousand distinct CDR3 sequences, about 7% found once. This specimen was CD4+ T cells sorted from PBMCs, taken on the day of the yellow fever booster vaccination. Receptor source: a man aged 25 to 40 who received the YFV17D yellow fever vaccine.

This clonotype was recorded many times. This chain uses TRBV4-3 with TRBJ2-1; D is perhaps TRBD2 (5 bases). Germline CDR1 LGHNA, CDR2 YSLEER. This CDR3 has 14 amino acids. Trimming shortened V by 4 bases and J by 8 bases, and 15 bases separated the two germline ends. The CDR3: CASSRVGVSDEQFF. The CDR3, as DNA: TGCGCCAGCAGCCGAGTGGGTGTTAGCGATGAGCAGTTCTTC.

This clonotype has just a few counts. The chain carries TRBV15 and TRBJ1-4; no firm D call. CDR3 size: 14 residues. Germline assignment: CDR1 LNHNV and CDR2 YYDKDF (reference sequence). The V gene lost 3 bases and the J gene lost 7 bases, with 12 bases spanning the gap. CDR3 DNA: TGTGCCACCAGCAGGCCGCGCGCTAGTGAAAAACTGTTTTTT. It is translated as CATSRPRASEKLFF.

This clonotype was detected only a few times. The chain's CDR3 is CSAKKWSLEAFF. DNA for the CDR3: TGCAGTGCAAAGAAGTGGAGTTTGGAAGCTTTCTTT. The chain combines TRBV20-1 with TRBJ1-1; D not certain. There are 12 residues in the CDR3. V lost 6 bases to trimming and J lost 8 bases, with 16 bases between them. Germline V lookup: CDR1 DFQATT, CDR2 SNEGSKA (reference sequence).

This clonotype was counted ten times or more. V is TRBV6-2 or TRBV6-3 and J is TRBJ1-1; 9 bases fit TRBD1. This CDR3 spans 14 amino acids. CDR1 MNHEY and CDR2 SVGEGT come from the germline V gene. J lost 4 bases, V lost 5 bases, and 5 bases had no gene match. The CDR3 nucleotides read TGTGCCAGCAGTCTACAGGGGGCGAGCACTGAAGCTTTCTTT. Its translation: CASSLQGASTEAFF.

V and J are TRBV2 and TRBJ1-2; 8 nucleotides match TRBD1. This CDR3 region has 15 residues. Germline CDR1 reads SNHLY; CDR2 reads FYNNEI. V trimming: 6 bases; J trimming: 7 bases; junction bases outside the gene matches: 13. The CDR3 DNA reads as TGTGCCAGCAGAGAGTCTTGGGCAGGGGGCTCTGGCTACACCTTC. Translated, it gives CASRESWAGGSGYTF. Drawing the rest from reference TRBV2 and TRBJ1-2, the complete variable domain is EPEVTQTPSHQVTQMGQEVILRCVPISNHLYFYWYRQILGQKVEFLVSFYNNEISEKSEIFDDQFSVERPDGSNFTLKIRSTKLEDSAMYFCASRESWAGGSGYTFGSGTRLTVV.

The V call is TRBV6-1, the J call TRBJ2-6; 7 nucleotides match TRBD1. The CDR3 runs 18 residues. V was pared by 7 bases and J by 1 base, with 13 bases of the junction left unmatched. In germline, CDR1 is MNHNS, CDR2 SASEGT. CDR3 protein: CASTARNAGGSGANVLTF. CDR3 sequence (DNA): TGTGCCAGCACCGCGAGGAATGCAGGGGGATCTGGGGCCAACGTCCTGACTTTC.

This clonotype was recorded many times. The chain employs TRBV20-1 and TRBJ2-2; possibly TRBD2 for D (6 bases). Trimming removed 3 bases at V and 2 bases at J, with 10 bases between. Germline-derived CDR1 and CDR2 are DFQATT and SNEGSKA (reference sequence). This CDR3 is built from 14 residues. CDR3 nucleotides: TGCAGTGCTAGCGGGAGCACCAACACCGGGGAGCTGTTTTTT. Translated: CSASGSTNTGELFF.

This clonotype was seen many times. J is TRBJ2-1 and V is TRBV9, with 10 bases matching TRBD2. The germline V gene has CDR1 SGDLS and CDR2 YYNGEE. The CDR3 runs to 16 residues. Trimming at V came to 4 bases and at J to 5 bases, leaving 9 bases not matched to a gene. The CDR3 loop reads CASSPPGLARDNEQFF. CDR3 bases: TGTGCCAGCAGCCCCCCGGGACTAGCGAGGGACAATGAGCAGTTCTTC.

The sample holds a few counts of this clonotype. The CDR3 region is CASRTSGSSNGELFF. In nucleotides, the CDR3 is TGTGCCAGCAGAACCAGCGGGAGTTCGAACGGGGAGCTGTTTTTT. The rearrangement uses TRBV12-3 or TRBV12-4 and TRBJ2-2; 8 nucleotides align to TRBD2. The V and J ends lost 6 bases and 7 bases, in that order; junction bases with no gene match: 10. The CDR3 is made up of 15 amino acids.

The V gene is TRBV28, the J gene TRBJ2-1; 8 nucleotides align to TRBD2. Germline V lookup: CDR1 MDHEN, CDR2 SYDVKM. This CDR3 is built from 14 residues. V shed 7 bases and J 4 bases; nucleotides not matched to a gene: 6. The CDR3 region has the DNA TGTGCCAGCATTTCGGGAGGGCAGTACAATGAGCAGTTCTTC. The encoded protein is CASISGGQYNEQFF.

The genes are TRBV12-3 or TRBV12-4 and TRBJ2-3; tentative D call: TRBD1 (5 bases). V was pared by 4 bases and J by 5 bases, with 10 bases between. The CDR3 loop spans 13 amino acids. DNA for the CDR3: TGTGCCAGCAGTTACAGGAAGAGAGATACGCAGTATTTT. It yields the protein CASSYRKRDTQYF.

The table lists this clonotype with many counts. CDR3 sequence (DNA): TGTGCCAGCAGCGAACAGGTCTACGAGCAGTACTTC. This gives the protein CASSEQVYEQYF. The chain employs TRBV12-3 or TRBV12-4 and TRBJ2-7; D perhaps matches TRBD1 (5 bases). The CDR3 is made up of 12 amino acids. The germline V and J ends were trimmed by 6 bases and 3 bases, with 9 bases remaining between them.

This clonotype appeared many times. The V and J genes are TRBV4-3 and TRBJ2-1; 9 bases map to TRBD2. Per germline, CDR1 LGHNA and CDR2 YSLEER. The CDR3 is 14 residues long. The junction had 4 bases not matched to a gene; V was cut back by 2 bases and J by 8 bases. The CDR3 bases are TGCGCCAGCAGCCAACCGGGACTAGCCCATGAGCAGTTCTTC. Translated, it gives CASSQPGLAHEQFF.

This clonotype was recorded once. This may come from a read error, since a much larger clone is one base off. The chain recombines TRBV20-1 with TRBJ2-3, with D unresolved. Trimming stripped 5 bases from V and 6 bases from J, with 9 bases between. In germline, CDR1 is DFQATT, CDR2 SNEGSKA (reference sequence). This CDR3 has 11 residues. The CDR3 protein is CSASLSDTQYF. In DNA, the CDR3 is TGCAGTGCTTCTTTAAGTGATACGCAGTATTTT.

This rearrangement joins TRBV28 to TRBJ2-5; possibly TRBD2 for D (6 bases). Trimming took off 6 bases at V and 1 base at J, with 15 bases between the two ends. This CDR3 has 15 amino acids. Germline V CDR1 and CDR2: MDHEN, SYDVKM. The CDR3 loop reads CASSLFSGIQETQYF. As DNA, the CDR3 is TGTGCCAGCAGCCTATTTAGCGGCATCCAAGAGACCCAGTACTTC.

V and J are TRBV18 and TRBJ2-7; D may correspond to TRBD1 or TRBD2 (5 bases each). V lost 3 bases, J lost 3 bases, and 12 bases lay in between. CDR1 is KGHSH, CDR2 LQKENI, per germline. CDR3 length: 14 residues. The CDR3, as DNA: TGTGCCAGCTCACCGGGGGTTGGGGGCTACGAGCAGTACTTC. Translating it yields CASSPGVGGYEQYF.

This clonotype turned up a few times. This chain connects TRBV7-2 to TRBJ2-1; D may be TRBD1 (5 bases). Per the germline V gene, CDR1 is SGHTA and CDR2 is FQGNSA. Trimming cost V 1 base and J 7 bases, with 17 bases left between them. The CDR3 has 16 residues. The CDR3 DNA reads TGTGCCAGCAGCTTAGTAGACCCAGGGATGGGGAATGAGCAGTTCTTC. It translates to CASSLVDPGMGNEQFF. Supplemented by reference TRBV7-2 and TRBJ2-1, the full variable domain reads GAGVSQSPSNKVTEKGKDVELRCDPISGHTALYWYRQSLGQGLEFLIYFQGNSAPDKSGLPSDRFSAERTGGSVSTLTIQRTQQEDSAVYLCASSLVDPGMGNEQFFGPGTRLTVL.

This clonotype was observed at least ten times. The chain combines TRBV7-2 with TRBJ2-5; D is ambiguous. The germline V and J ends were trimmed by 5 bases and 2 bases, with 6 bases remaining between them. The CDR3 spans 12 residues. Germline values: CDR1 SGHTA, CDR2 FQGNSA. The CDR3 bases are TGTGCCAGCAGCCGGCCGCAAGAGACCCAGTACTTC. Translating it yields CASSRPQETQYF.